The entry that follows covers one T cell receptor beta chain sequence. The cohort comprised adults aged about 18 to 100 years residing in about 25 US areas. Assignments of participants to cohorts depended upon their own reported clinical history. The data are from a study of blood T cell repertoires in COVID-19. In the study overall: Donors in the United States, Italy and Spain gave samples during acute or convalescent COVID-19.

Trimming removed 8 bases from V and 5 bases from J, with 27 bases in between. The CDR3 is made up of 18 amino acids. Germline CDR1 reads KGHDR; CDR2 reads SFDVKD. Clones were read by immunoSEQ multiplex PCR, and TCRdb kept only the in-frame ones, dropping some. The table lists about 400,000 clones, 70% to 90% of them singletons. The specimen was PBMCs or T cells enriched from blood (not recorded which). This chain joins TRBV24-1 and TRBJ2-1, with D possibly TRBD2 on 6 matching bases. This receptor was identified in a woman aged 40 to 49 with acute COVID-19. CDR3 protein: CATTGTHSQKGGDNEQFF. CDR3 nucleotide sequence: TGTGCCACCACCGGGACTCACTCTCAAAAAGGCGGGGACAATGAGCAGTTCTTC.